This TCR beta chain was captured in a study of T cell repertoires in ileal Crohn's disease (dated 2019 in TCRdb). With regard to the full study: Median disease duration was roughly 8.2 years, and about 40% of patients were identified as active smokers at the time of surgery. Roughly half of the patients were given postoperative therapy, with about 17 on anti-TNF agents and 10 to 12 on thiopurines. A total of 170 or so mucosal samples from approximately 57 patients were sequenced, collected from several sites on the surgical specimen and at postoperative endoscopy. Surgery was performed for a complication in all patients, with stricturing disease in approximately 60% and penetrating disease in approximately 39%. The study was conducted in parallel with a multicentre cohort that was designed to identify predictors of early endoscopic recurrence following ileocolonic resection. Endoscopic postoperative recurrence was defined as a Rutgeerts score above i0. TCR repertoire analysis was performed in a few dozen Crohn's disease patients drawn from a prospective multicentre cohort. The M6 samples were biopsies of the neoterminal ileum collected during postoperative colonoscopy.

Roughly 500 nanograms of biopsy DNA per sample were submitted for commercial TCRB immunosequencing. A two-step, amplification bias-controlled multiplex PCR was used by Adaptive Biotechnology to amplify CDR3 regions from genomic DNA. Primers for every V and J gene segment were used in the first PCR, and barcodes and Illumina adapters were added in the second PCR. CDR3 libraries were sequenced using an Illumina instrument. Processing in the source paper ran as follows. Analysis combined the vendor-provided pipelines with custom analysis of raw data in R/Bioconductor under R version 3.3.0. Clonality, which ranges from 0 to 1, was calculated as the inverse of the normalised Shannon entropy across all productive clones. High-frequency clones were defined as the repertoire share of the top 100 clones, retaining only clones passing a 95% confidence test. The Simpson index measured repertoire diversity, and the Morisita-Horn index measured overlap between samples. Imported from immuneACCESS, the table was reduced by TCRdb to in-frame sequences with V and J called. These copies leave out some clones; in studies compared against another copy, an unresolved V gene accounts for under half, and the cause of the remainder is not known. V and J calls and clone size come straight from that table; D and trimming were deduced from the DNA. This sample is represented by about 2,500 clones; about 78% of them were singletons. The leading ten clones occupy under 25% of the sample.

On the study overall, not on this receptor specifically: Postoperative endoscopy was performed at varying times within the first year after surgery, with a median delay of about seven months. Mucosal CD4 and CD8 T cells were sorted and sequenced only in a subgroup of patients, whose size was not stated. Sorted CD8 T cells carried more high-frequency clones than CD4 T cells, suggesting mucosal expansions were mainly CD8. Higher high-frequency clone percentages at surgery were associated with endoscopic recurrence; all patients with clonality above 26.8% (18/57) had recurrence. A significantly higher proportion of clonal expansions was observed in active smokers at surgery than in non-smokers (roughly 27% vs 19%, p=0.02).

What the time point label conveys for this sample: neoterminal ileum biopsy at postoperative endoscopy, about 6 months after surgery. To be eligible, patients had to be adults with ileal or ileocolonic Crohn's disease and an indication for ileocolonic resection. Before DNA extraction, whole ileal mucosal biopsies were kept frozen at -80 degrees C. Genomic DNA was isolated from frozen whole biopsies using a TRizol-based method, and the DNA was quantified with a NanoDrop 2000 spectrophotometer. Measured from the cysteine to the phenylalanine, the CDR3 is 18 residues long. The entry retains the CDR3 DNA only, 54 bases that are in frame from base 1. Reading the germline V gene gives CDR1 MGHDK and CDR2 SYGVNS. Relative to germline, V is missing 3 bases and J is missing 5 bases, with 16 bases of the junction outside any gene match. Notes on this clone: Its antigen is not yet known. Per-base quality was not reported, and no clone a single base away is much larger than it.

The sequenced sample was ileal tissue. The receptor was derived from an adult with Crohn's disease. This chain joins TRBV25-1 to TRBJ1-5; TRBD1 aligns with 7 central bases. The CDR3 is CASSDGYESDRSDQPQHF. The DNA is as follows: TGTGCCAGCAGTGACGGGTACGAGTCGGACAGGTCGGATCAGCCCCAGCATTTT.